This TCR beta chain was obtained from a study of blood T cell repertoires in COVID-19. Study information: Nucleic acid was either cDNA or gDNA, and it came from T cells, B-cell-depleted T cells, or PBMCs.

Sequencing used immunoSEQ multiplex PCR; TCRdb keeps in-frame clones, though not all of them. Of fewer than 350,000 clones in the sample, roughly 80% were seen once. The J segment lost 0 bases and the V segment lost 2 bases, leaving 6 bases of the junction unmatched. The CDR3 spans 16 residues. Germline V lookup: CDR1 MDHEN, CDR2 SYDVKM. The rearrangement uses TRBV28 and TRBJ1-1; 7 bases fit TRBD1. The TCR sequence derives from a woman aged 50 to 60 with active or convalescent COVID-19. The material sequenced was peripheral blood. The CDR3 DNA follows: TGTGCCAGCAGTTTACCGGGACAGCCCATGAACACTGAAGCTTTCTTT. It specifies CASSLPGQPMNTEAFF.